This TCR beta chain was recorded in a study of blood T cell repertoires in COVID-19. Study summary: Acute and convalescent COVID-19 samples came from the United States, Italy and Spain.

Germline V CDR1 and CDR2: LGHDT, YNNKEL (reference sequence). V lost 0 bases, J lost 3 bases, and 12 bases lay in between. The CDR3 totals 16 residues. The age range of participants was about 18 to 89 years, with residence in about 25 US areas. Assignments of participants to cohorts depended upon their own reported clinical history. Assay used: immunoSEQ multiplex PCR; TCRdb lists only in-frame clones, some missing. The sample holds roughly 320,000 clones, approximately 91% seen once. V and J are TRBV3-1 (or the pseudogene TRBV3-2) and TRBJ2-1; maybe TRBD2 (7 bases). The origin of this receptor is a woman aged 25-40 years who had been exposed to COVID-19. Specimen: PBMCs or T cells enriched from blood (not recorded which). CDR3 nucleotide sequence: TGTGCCAGCAGCCAAGATCGGGGGGCCCTCTACAATGAGCAGTTCTTC. Protein product: CASSQDRGALYNEQFF.